This entry features one T cell receptor (beta chain) sequence. Antigen: not known. The data derive from a study of shared clonotypes between healthy human individuals. Trimming took 2 bases from V and 2 from J, leaving 10 bases between them. Germline CDR1 and CDR2: MNHEY and SVGAGI. The CDR3 extends over 14 amino acids. Naive CD8 cells were CD45RO-negative, positively selected for CCR7, excluding terminally differentiated effector memory CD45RA+ cells. The test was conducted at deep level. Clones were sequenced by immunoSEQ multiplex PCR, and TCRdb holds only the in-frame ones, with some missing. The sample holds around 1.9 million clones, about 94% seen once. Overall study results and limits: Generation probability values for non-shared clonotypes were lower than those for clonotypes shared by all four donors. Sharing of clonotypes among donors was expected to vary with sequencing depth.

The sequenced sample consisted of naive CD8+ T cells from PBMCs. This chain links TRBV6-5 with TRBJ2-7; unclear D gene. This receptor was obtained from a man younger than 35 in good health. Some clones in this sample may be carry-over from other donors' samples. Here the CDR3 DNA reads TGTGCCAGCAGTTACCTACGCGTTCCCTACGAGCAGTACTTC. This sequence encodes CASSYLRVPYEQYF.